Detailed here is one T cell receptor beta chain. Which antigen it targets is not known. No qualities accompany the bases; no much larger clone lies one base away. The CDR3 regions of human TCRbeta chains were analyzed by immunosequencing. In the paper's pipeline: Repertoire TCRs were checked for matches against a reference library of SARS-CoV-2-specific TCRs that had been generated using the MIRA antigen-specificity platform. Breadth was defined as the fraction of unique TCRs that were SARS-CoV-2-associated. Depth was defined as the fraction of total T cells that were SARS-CoV-2-associated. Using the MIRA data, each spike-specific TCR was mapped to the spike region that the TCR reacts to and placed in a CD4 or CD8 class. Log10-transformed breadth and depth values were compared by one-way ANOVA with Sidak's multiple comparisons tests. TCRdb took this table from immuneACCESS and kept in-frame rearrangements with V and J called. Such tables lack part of the clones; where checked against another copy, unresolved V genes explain under half of the gap, and the rest is unexplained. V, J and clone size derive from that table, while D and trimming were established from the DNA sequence. Within this sample are 100,000 or so clones, with under 95% of them counted one time only. In total, the top ten clones hold 0.95% to 1.5% of the sample.

The sample originates from a study of T cell responses to AZD1222 COVID-19 vaccine (dated by TCRdb to the early 2020s). Concerning the study at large: AZD1222 recipients whose second dose came at about 4 weeks and those whose second dose came at about 12 weeks were combined into one group, since spike-specific TCR depth and breadth did not differ between the two schedules. TCR sequencing covered about 230 trial participants: 200 to 210 given two doses of AZD1222 and about 26 given two doses of MenACWY control vaccine. Trial participants were enrolled by age into 18-55, 56-69 and 70-plus year subgroups, with 148, 28 and 57 TCR-sequenced participants respectively.

Taken with the paper, the label for time point translates to: baseline before first vaccination. Vaccinee samples were obtained from the UK trials COV001 and COV002, which included a single-blind randomized controlled phase 2/3 trial of AZD1222 (ChAdOx1 nCoV-19) in healthy adults. Trial participant PBMC samples were collected at day 0 and day 28 after the second dose for TCRbeta chain sequencing. Study-wide conclusions, independent of this receptor: Participants were mostly white British, with more females than males. The authors suggested clonal diversity may have been underestimated. After two AZD1222 doses, spike-specific TCR breadth and depth were significantly higher than at day 0 and than in MenACWY recipients. Conclusions about previously exposed vaccinees were limited because only six AZD1222 recipients were SARS-CoV-2 seropositive at baseline. In the small 56-69-year group, the increase in depth fell short of significance, most likely because of low power. Because no samples from the day 14 peak response were available, repertoires could be characterized only after the peak T cell response. Reportedly, almost half of the unique spike-specific TCRs recognized epitopes lying outside the regions that are mutated in the B.1.351 and B.1.1.7 variants. The vaccine-associated CD4 TCRs covered the entire spike protein, and the dominant responses fell in regions 160-218 and 743-854.

Taken from cysteine to phenylalanine, the CDR3 has 13 residues. The sequence is cut down to CDR3 DNA, 39 bases in frame from base 1. The V and J ends are trimmed by 3 bases and 4 bases, leaving 10 bases between them. In the germline V gene, CDR1 corresponds to SGDLS and CDR2 to YYNGEE. The receptor chain draws on TRBV9 and TRBJ1-2, with the D gene not confidently named. This clonotype was obtained from an adult in good health. The sequences come from peripheral blood, collected on day 0 of AZD1222 vaccination. The encoded CDR3 is CASSATATYGYTF. The bases are TGTGCCAGCAGCGCGACGGCAACCTATGGCTACACCTTC.